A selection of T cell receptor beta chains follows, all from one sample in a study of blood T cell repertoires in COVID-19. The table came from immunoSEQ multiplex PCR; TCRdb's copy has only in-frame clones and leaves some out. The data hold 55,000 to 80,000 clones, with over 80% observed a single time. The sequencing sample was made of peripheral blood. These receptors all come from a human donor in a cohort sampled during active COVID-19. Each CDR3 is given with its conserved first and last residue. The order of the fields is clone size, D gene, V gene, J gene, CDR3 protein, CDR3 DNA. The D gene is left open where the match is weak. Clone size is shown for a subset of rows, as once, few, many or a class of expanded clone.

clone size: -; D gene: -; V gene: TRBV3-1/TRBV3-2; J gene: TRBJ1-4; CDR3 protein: CASSQDMGRGEKLFF; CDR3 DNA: TGTGCCAGCAGCCAAGATATGGGGAGGGGTGAAAAACTGTTTTTT
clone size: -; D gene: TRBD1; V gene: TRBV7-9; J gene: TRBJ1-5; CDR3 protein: CASSSQGDRNQPQHF; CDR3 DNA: TGTGCCAGCAGCTCACAGGGGGATCGCAATCAGCCCCAGCATTTT
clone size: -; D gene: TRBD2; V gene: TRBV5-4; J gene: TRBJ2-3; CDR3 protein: CASSLYSGGDTQYF; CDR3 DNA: TGTGCCAGCAGCTTGTACAGCGGGGGAGATACGCAGTATTTT
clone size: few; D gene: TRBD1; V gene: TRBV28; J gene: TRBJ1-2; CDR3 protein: CASDRGLYGYTF; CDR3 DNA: TGTGCCAGCGACAGGGGGCTCTATGGCTACACCTTC
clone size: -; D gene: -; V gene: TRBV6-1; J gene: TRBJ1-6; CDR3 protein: CASSEARGGFLNSPLHF; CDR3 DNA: TGTGCCAGCAGTGAAGCGCGGGGAGGATTTCTTAATTCACCCCTCCACTTT
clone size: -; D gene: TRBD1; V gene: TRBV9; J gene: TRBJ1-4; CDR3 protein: CASSVGTGGDEKLFF; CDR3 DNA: TGTGCCAGCAGCGTAGGGACAGGGGGCGATGAAAAACTGTTTTTT
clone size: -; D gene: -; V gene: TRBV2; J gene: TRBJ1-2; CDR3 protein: CAKGSGQYYGYTF; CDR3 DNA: TGTGCCAAAGGATCTGGACAATACTATGGCTACACCTTC
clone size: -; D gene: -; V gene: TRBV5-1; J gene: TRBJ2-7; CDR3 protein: CASSIDRSSYEQYF; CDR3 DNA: TGCGCCAGCAGCATTGACAGGAGCTCCTACGAGCAGTACTTC
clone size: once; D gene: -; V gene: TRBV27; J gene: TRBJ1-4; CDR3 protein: CASSSRGEKLFF; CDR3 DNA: TGTGCCAGCAGTTCCAGGGGAGAAAAACTGTTTTTT
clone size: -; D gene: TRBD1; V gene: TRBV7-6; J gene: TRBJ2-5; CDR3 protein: CASSRRQGRETQYF; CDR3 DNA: TGTGCCAGCAGCCGACGACAGGGCCGTGAGACCCAGTACTTC
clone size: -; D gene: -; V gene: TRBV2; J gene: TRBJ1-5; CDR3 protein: CASKTPRTVNQPQHF; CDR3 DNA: TGTGCCAGCAAAACCCCCCGGACAGTGAATCAGCCCCAGCATTTT
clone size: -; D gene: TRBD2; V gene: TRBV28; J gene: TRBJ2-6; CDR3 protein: CASRTFGRSGANVLTF; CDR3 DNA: TGTGCCAGCAGGACATTCGGGAGGTCTGGGGCCAACGTCCTGACTTTC
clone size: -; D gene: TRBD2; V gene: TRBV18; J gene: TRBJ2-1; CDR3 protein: CASSQSVTSGRANEQFF; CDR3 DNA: TGTGCCAGCTCCCAATCAGTTACTAGCGGGAGGGCCAATGAGCAGTTCTTC
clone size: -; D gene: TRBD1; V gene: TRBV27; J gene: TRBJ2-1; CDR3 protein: CASSLSWDRRSPEQFF; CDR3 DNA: TGTGCCAGCAGTTTAAGTTGGGACAGGCGATCCCCGGAGCAGTTCTTC
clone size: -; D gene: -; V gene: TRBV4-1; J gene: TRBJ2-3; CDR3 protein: CASSPVGASTDTQYF; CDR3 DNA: TGCGCCAGCAGCCCTGTGGGGGCTAGCACAGATACGCAGTATTTT
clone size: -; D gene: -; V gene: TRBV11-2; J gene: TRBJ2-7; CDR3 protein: CASSLGATAYEQYF; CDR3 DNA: TGTGCCAGCAGCTTAGGTGCGACAGCATACGAGCAGTACTTC
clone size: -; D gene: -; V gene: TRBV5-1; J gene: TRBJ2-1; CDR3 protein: CASSLVQGKLNEQFF; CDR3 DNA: TGCGCCAGCAGCTTGGTACAGGGTAAACTCAATGAGCAGTTCTTC
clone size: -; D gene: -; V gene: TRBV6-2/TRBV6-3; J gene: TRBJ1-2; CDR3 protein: CASSLGGYGYTF; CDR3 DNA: TGTGCCAGCAGTCTAGGGGGTTATGGCTACACCTTC
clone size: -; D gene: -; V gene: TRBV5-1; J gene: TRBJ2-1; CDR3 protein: CASSLGQWNEQFF; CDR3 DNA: TGCGCCAGCAGCTTGGGACAGTGGAATGAGCAGTTCTTC
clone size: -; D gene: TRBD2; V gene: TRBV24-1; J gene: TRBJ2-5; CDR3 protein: CATSDFLSGNQETQYF; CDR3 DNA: TGTGCCACCAGTGATTTCCTTAGCGGGAATCAAGAGACCCAGTACTTC
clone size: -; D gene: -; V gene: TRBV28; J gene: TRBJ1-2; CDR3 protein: CASSQNKNYGYTF; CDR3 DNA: TGTGCCAGCAGTCAGAATAAGAACTATGGCTACACCTTC
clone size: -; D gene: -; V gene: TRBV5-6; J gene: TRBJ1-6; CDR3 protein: CASSSQGSPLHF; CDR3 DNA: TGTGCCAGCAGCTCCCAGGGCTCACCCCTCCACTTT
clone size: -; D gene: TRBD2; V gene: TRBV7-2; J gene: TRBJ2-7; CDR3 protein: CASSLSSGNSYEQYF; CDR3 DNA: TGTGCCAGCAGCTTGTCTAGCGGCAACTCCTACGAGCAGTACTTC
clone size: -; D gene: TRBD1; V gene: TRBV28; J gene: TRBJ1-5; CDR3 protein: CASSLWTGPGQPQHF; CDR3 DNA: TGTGCCAGCAGTCTGTGGACAGGGCCAGGTCAGCCCCAGCATTTT
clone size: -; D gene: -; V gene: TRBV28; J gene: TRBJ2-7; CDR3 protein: CASSSRGEQYF; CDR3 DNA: TGTGCCAGCAGTTCCAGGGGAGAGCAGTACTTC
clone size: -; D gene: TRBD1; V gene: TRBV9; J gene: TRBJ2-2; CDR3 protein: CASSVQGQVGQRAGELFF; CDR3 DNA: TGTGCCAGCAGCGTCCAAGGACAGGTGGGGCAGAGGGCCGGGGAGCTGTTTTTT
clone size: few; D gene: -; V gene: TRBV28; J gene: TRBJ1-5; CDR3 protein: CASSSGTPNQSHQPQHF; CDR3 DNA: TGTGCCAGCAGTTCCGGGACACCAAACCAATCCCATCAGCCCCAGCATTTT
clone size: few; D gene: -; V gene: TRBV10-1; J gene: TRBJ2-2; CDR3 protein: CASSPTRNTGELFF; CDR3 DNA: TGCGCCAGCAGCCCCACTAGGAACACCGGGGAGCTGTTTTTT
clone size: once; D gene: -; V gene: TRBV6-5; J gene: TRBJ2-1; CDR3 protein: CASRPGHTQNEQFF; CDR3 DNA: TGTGCCAGCAGGCCGGGACATACGCAAAATGAGCAGTTCTTC
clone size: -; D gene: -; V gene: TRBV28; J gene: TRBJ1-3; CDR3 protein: CASSLVGVAGNTIYF; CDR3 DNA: TGTGCCAGCAGTTTGGTCGGGGTAGCTGGAAACACCATATATTTT
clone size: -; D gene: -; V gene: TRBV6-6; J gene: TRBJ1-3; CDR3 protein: CASAGSSNTIYF; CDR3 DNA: TGTGCCAGCGCGGGCTCCAGCAACACCATATATTTT
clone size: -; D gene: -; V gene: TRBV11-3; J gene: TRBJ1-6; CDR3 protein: CASSWNQGRSASYNSPLHF; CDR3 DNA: TGTGCCAGCAGCTGGAACCAGGGGAGAAGTGCTTCCTATAATTCACCCCTCCACTTT
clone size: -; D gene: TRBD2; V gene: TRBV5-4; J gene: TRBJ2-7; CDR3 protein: CASSWGQARGNSYEQYF; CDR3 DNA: TGTGCCAGCAGCTGGGGTCAGGCGCGGGGGAACTCCTACGAGCAGTACTTC
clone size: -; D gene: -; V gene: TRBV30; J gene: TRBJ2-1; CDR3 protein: CAWSRGSSPYNEQFF; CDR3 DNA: TGTGCCTGGAGTAGGGGCAGCTCCCCCTACAATGAGCAGTTCTTC
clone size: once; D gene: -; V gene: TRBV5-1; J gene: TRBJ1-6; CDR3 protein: CASSSGANSPLHF; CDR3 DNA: TGCGCCAGCAGTTCGGGTGCGAACTCACCCCTCCACTTT
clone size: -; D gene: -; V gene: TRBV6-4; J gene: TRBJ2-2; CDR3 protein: CASSAGETGELFF; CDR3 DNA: TGTGCCAGCAGTGCCGGGGAAACCGGGGAGCTGTTTTTT
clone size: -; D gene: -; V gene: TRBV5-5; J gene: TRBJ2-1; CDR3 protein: CASSVDPRNEQFF; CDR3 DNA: TGTGCCAGCAGCGTGGACCCCCGGAATGAGCAGTTCTTC
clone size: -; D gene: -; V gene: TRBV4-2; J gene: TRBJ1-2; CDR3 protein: CASSQDNAGDGYTF; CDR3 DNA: TGTGCCAGCAGCCAAGATAATGCAGGGGACGGCTACACCTTC
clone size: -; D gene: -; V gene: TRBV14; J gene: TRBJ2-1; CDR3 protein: CASSPLGRGGLNEQFF; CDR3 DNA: TGTGCCAGCAGCCCTTTAGGGCGGGGTGGGCTGAATGAGCAGTTCTTC
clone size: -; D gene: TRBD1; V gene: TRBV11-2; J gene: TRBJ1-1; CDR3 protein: CASSLGVRGGAAEAFF; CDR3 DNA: TGTGCCAGCAGCTTGGGAGTACGAGGGGGCGCGGCTGAAGCTTTCTTT
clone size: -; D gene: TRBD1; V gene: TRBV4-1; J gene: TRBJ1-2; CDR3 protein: CASSHAGQGGGYTF; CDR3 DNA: TGCGCCAGCAGCCATGCGGGACAGGGCGGTGGCTACACCTTC
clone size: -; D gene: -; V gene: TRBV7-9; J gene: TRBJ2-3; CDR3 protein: CASSLFGFTSTDTQYF; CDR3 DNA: TGTGCCAGCAGCTTATTCGGGTTCACTAGCACAGATACGCAGTATTTT
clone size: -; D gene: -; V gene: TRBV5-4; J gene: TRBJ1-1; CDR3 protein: CASSGIIRGGDTEAFF; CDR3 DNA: TGTGCCAGCTCCGGGATTATTCGGGGGGGCGACACTGAAGCTTTCTTT
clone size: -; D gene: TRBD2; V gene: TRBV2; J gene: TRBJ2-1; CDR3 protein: CAIVFSGRAKNEQFF; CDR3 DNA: TGTGCCATCGTTTTTAGCGGGAGGGCCAAGAATGAGCAGTTCTTC
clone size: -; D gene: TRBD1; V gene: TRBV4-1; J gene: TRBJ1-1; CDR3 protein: CASSPRGRATEAFF; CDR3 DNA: TGCGCCAGCAGCCCCAGGGGGCGCGCCACTGAAGCTTTCTTT
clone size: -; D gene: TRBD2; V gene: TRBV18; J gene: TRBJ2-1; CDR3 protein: CASSPPGLAENNEQFF; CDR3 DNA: TGTGCCAGCTCACCGCCCGGACTAGCGGAGAACAATGAGCAGTTCTTC
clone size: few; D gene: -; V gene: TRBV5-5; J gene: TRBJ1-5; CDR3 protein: CASSLLEGMGPQHF; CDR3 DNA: TGTGCCAGCAGCCTCTTAGAGGGCATGGGGCCCCAGCATTTT